Listed below are T cell receptor beta chains from one sample, sequenced in a study of blood T cell repertoires in COVID-19. Measured with immunoSEQ multiplex PCR; TCRdb has only the in-frame clones, and not every one. This repertoire shows roughly 190,000 clones, 82% found once; its top ten account for more than 4.5%. Sequences were obtained from PBMCs or T cells enriched from blood (not recorded which). These receptors came from an older woman with acute COVID-19. CDR3s include the opening cysteine and the closing phenylalanine or tryptophan. The D gene is left open where the match is weak. The size entry is marked missing in some rows and otherwise reads once, few, many or a size class.

cdr3_length,j_call,d_call,v_call,clone_size,cdr3_aa,cdr3_nt
15,TRBJ2-7,.,TRBV9,.,CASSPRLEINNEQYF,TGTGCCAGCAGCCCGCGACTAGAAATAAACAACGAGCAGTACTTC
16,TRBJ2-2,TRBD2,TRBV4-3,.,CASSQEAGGLGGELFF,TGCGCCAGCAGCCAAGAAGCGGGGGGGCTCGGCGGGGAGCTGTTTTTT
14,TRBJ1-5,.,TRBV9,.,CASSGGEWGQPQHF,TGTGCCAGCAGCGGCGGGGAGTGGGGGCAGCCCCAGCATTTT
13,TRBJ1-1,TRBD1,TRBV14,once,CASSQFPGGVAFF,TGTGCCAGCAGCCAGTTCCCAGGGGGCGTAGCTTTCTTT
13,TRBJ2-1,.,TRBV30,once,CAWSVLRGLRQFF,TGTGCCTGGAGTGTATTACGAGGCCTCAGGCAGTTCTTC
13,TRBJ1-1,.,TRBV10-3,.,CATSRGTSTEAFF,TGTGCCACTTCCAGGGGTACGAGCACTGAAGCTTTCTTT
15,TRBJ2-5,.,TRBV7-9,.,CASSLRQARQETQYF,TGTGCCAGCAGCTTGCGACAGGCCCGCCAAGAGACCCAGTACTTC
15,TRBJ1-3,TRBD1,TRBV28,.,CASSSTGQGANTIYF,TGTGCCAGCAGTTCGACGGGACAGGGGGCAAACACCATATATTTT
15,TRBJ1-5,.,TRBV18,.,CASSPNRNENQPQHF,TGTGCCAGCTCACCGAACAGGAATGAAAATCAGCCCCAGCATTTT
15,TRBJ1-6,.,TRBV21-1,.,CASSPRDRYNSPLHF,TGTGCCAGCAGCCCCCGGGACAGGTATAATTCACCCCTCCACTTT
14,TRBJ2-3,.,TRBV6-5,.,CASSLTLGTDTQYF,TGTGCCAGCAGTTTAACCCTAGGCACAGATACGCAGTATTTT
13,TRBJ1-6,.,TRBV7-2,once,CASSRGGDSPLHF,TGTGCCAGCAGCCGGGGGGGGGACTCACCCCTCCACTTT
13,TRBJ1-2,.,TRBV29-1,few,CSVAPGKGTGYTF,TGCAGCGTCGCCCCAGGGAAAGGAACGGGCTACACCTTC
15,TRBJ2-1,TRBD2,TRBV4-3,.,CASSPGLAGDNEQFF,TGCGCCAGCAGCCCCGGACTAGCGGGGGACAATGAGCAGTTCTTC
14,TRBJ1-5,.,TRBV18,.,CASSRDKGHQPQHF,TGTGCCAGCTCAAGGGACAAAGGGCATCAGCCCCAGCATTTT
15,TRBJ2-3,TRBD1,TRBV7-2,.,CASSLNGQGRDTQYF,TGTGCCAGCAGCTTGAATGGACAGGGCAGAGATACGCAGTATTTT
13,TRBJ2-5,.,TRBV5-4,.,CASSRQVQETQYF,TGTGCCAGCAGCCGACAGGTCCAAGAGACCCAGTACTTC